A selection of T cell receptor beta chains follows, all from one sample in a study of blood T cell repertoires in COVID-19. The assay was immunoSEQ multiplex PCR, and TCRdb's table has in-frame clones only and misses some. The sample records about 80,000 clones, roughly 76% being singletons. The sample consisted of peripheral blood. The receptors derive from a man between 65 and 85 years old with active or convalescent COVID-19. Each CDR3 is given with its conserved first and last residue. The D gene is left open where the match is weak. Expanded clones get a size class; other rows say once, few or many, or leave the size out.

CDR3nt	CDR3aa	d_gene	abundance	v_gene	j_gene
TGTGCCAGCAGCTTGGTGGGGGCGGGAAACACCATATATTTT	CASSLVGAGNTIYF	.	.	TRBV5-5	TRBJ1-3
TGTGCCAGCAGCCAAGAAGGCTGGGGCCGAGGCGAAAAACTGTTTTTT	CASSQEGWGRGEKLFF	.	.	TRBV3-1/TRBV3-2	TRBJ1-4
TGTGCCACAGGGGGCCGAGTTGAGCAGTACTTC	CATGGRVEQYF	TRBD1	.	TRBV6-6	TRBJ2-7
TGTGCCAGCCCGGAGAACTCCTACGAGCAGTACTTC	CASPENSYEQYF	.	.	TRBV21-1	TRBJ2-7
TGTGCCAGTCAATTCGGGACTAGCACAGGGGAGCTGTTTTTT	CASQFGTSTGELFF	TRBD2	many	TRBV6-5	TRBJ2-2
TGTGCCAGCAGCTTCGGACAGGGGGCCATCTATGGCTACACCTTC	CASSFGQGAIYGYTF	TRBD1	few	TRBV28	TRBJ1-2
TGTGCCAGCAGCTTAATTTATGGCACAGATACGCAGTATTTT	CASSLIYGTDTQYF	.	.	TRBV7-6	TRBJ2-3
TGCGCCAGCAGCGGCCCGGGACAGGCACTAGAGACCCAGTACTTC	CASSGPGQALETQYF	TRBD1	.	TRBV5-1	TRBJ2-5
TGTGCCAGCAGCTTGGCGGGAGCGGGGATATACAATGAGCAGTTCTTC	CASSLAGAGIYNEQFF	TRBD2	once	TRBV5-8	TRBJ2-1
TGTGCCAGCAGCCCTAACCGAGGGAATGGCTACACCTTC	CASSPNRGNGYTF	.	.	TRBV28	TRBJ1-2
TGTGCCAGCAGCCCCCCTCGGCGGGGGGGGGTAGAGACCCAGTACTTC	CASSPPRRGGVETQYF	TRBD2	.	TRBV7-6	TRBJ2-5
TGTGCCAGCAGCTTACAATCCGGGACTAGCGGTGGGGCCAAAGAGACCCAGTACTTC	CASSLQSGTSGGAKETQYF	TRBD2	.	TRBV7-9	TRBJ2-5
TGTGCCAGCAGCGAACAGGGGTTAGAAAAACTGTTTTTT	CASSEQGLEKLFF	TRBD1	.	TRBV7-9	TRBJ1-4
TGCAGCGTTGCAATCGGGACTAGCGGATACAATGAGCAGTTCTTC	CSVAIGTSGYNEQFF	TRBD2	.	TRBV29-1	TRBJ2-1
TGTGCCAGCAGTATTCGGTCGGTGTTGTACGAGCAGTACTTC	CASSIRSVLYEQYF	.	.	TRBV28	TRBJ2-7
TGCGCCAGCAGCTTGGGACAGGCTGGAAACACCATATATTTT	CASSLGQAGNTIYF	.	.	TRBV5-1	TRBJ1-3
TGTGCCAGCAGGAGGCAGAGCACAGATACGCAGTATTTT	CASRRQSTDTQYF	.	once	TRBV6-5	TRBJ2-3
TGTGCCAGCAGCGCGGGCCGGGGACTCAGTTCCTATGGCTACACCTTC	CASSAGRGLSSYGYTF	.	.	TRBV5-6	TRBJ1-2
TGTGCCAGCAGCTTGGCTAGTCCTCCCGGGGAGCTGTTTTTT	CASSLASPPGELFF	.	once	TRBV7-8	TRBJ2-2
TGTGCCAGCAGCCGAAATCGGCAGGGTTATGGCTACACCTTC	CASSRNRQGYGYTF	.	.	TRBV5-4	TRBJ1-2
TGTAAGGTACAGGGCACTAACTATGGCTACACCTTC	CKVQGTNYGYTF	.	.	TRBV28	TRBJ1-2
TGTGCCAGCAGTTACTCCACCGGTGCCAAAAACATTCAGTACTTC	CASSYSTGAKNIQYF	.	.	TRBV6-5	TRBJ2-4
TGTGCCAGCAGCCCGCATCGGGACAGGATGACGACACCCCTCCACTTT	CASSPHRDRMTTPLHF	TRBD1	once	TRBV3-1/TRBV3-2	TRBJ1-6
TGTGCCAGCAGCTTAGCGCGCTCTAGCGGGGGGGAAATGGATGAGCAGTTCTTC	CASSLARSSGGEMDEQFF	TRBD2	.	TRBV7-9	TRBJ2-1
TGCGCCAGCAGCTTACAGGGATCCCCAAATTCACCCCTCCACTTT	CASSLQGSPNSPLHF	.	few	TRBV5-1	TRBJ1-6
TGTGCCAGCAGTTTGGCAACCCCCGGGGAGCTGTTTTTT	CASSLATPGELFF	.	.	TRBV12-3/TRBV12-4	TRBJ2-2
TGTGCCAGCAGTGTCGGAGGGGAGACCCAGTACTTC	CASSVGGETQYF	.	.	TRBV2	TRBJ2-5
TGTGCCAGCAGTGCCAGACAGGCCCAAAAAGCCTACGAGCAGTACTTC	CASSARQAQKAYEQYF	.	.	TRBV6-1	TRBJ2-7
TGCGCCAGCAGCTTGGTAGGGGGCGGAGATACGCAGTATTTT	CASSLVGGGDTQYF	TRBD1	once	TRBV5-1	TRBJ2-3
TGTGCCAGCAGTGAAAGACAGGCCGTTGATGGAAACACCATATATTTT	CASSERQAVDGNTIYF	.	.	TRBV2	TRBJ1-3
TGTGCCAGACCCAGGGGCTACACCTTC	CARPRGYTF	.	.	TRBV5-3	TRBJ1-2
TGTGCCAGCAGCTTAGGGGGGACAGTGGATCAGCCCCAGCATTTT	CASSLGGTVDQPQHF	TRBD1	once	TRBV11-2	TRBJ1-5
TGTGCCATGCCGACTGGACAGGAAAGAGGCTACACCTTC	CAMPTGQERGYTF	TRBD1	.	TRBV2	TRBJ1-2
TGTGCCAGCAGTGTGGGGGGTAGCAATCAGCCCCAGCATTTT	CASSVGGSNQPQHF	.	few	TRBV2	TRBJ1-5
TGTGCCAGCAGTTATACGACAGGTTATCAGCCCCAGCATTTT	CASSYTTGYQPQHF	.	few	TRBV27	TRBJ1-5
TGTGCCAGCAGTTTAGACCGAGGGCTTGTTGGCTACACCTTC	CASSLDRGLVGYTF	.	.	TRBV28	TRBJ1-2
TGTGCCAGCAGCCCGGACAGTTCCTCACCCCTCCACTTT	CASSPDSSSPLHF	.	.	TRBV12-3/TRBV12-4	TRBJ1-6
TGTGCCAGTCCGAAAGTAGGAGCGGGGAACAATGAGCAGTTCTTC	CASPKVGAGNNEQFF	TRBD2	.	TRBV2	TRBJ2-1
TGTGCCAGCAGCTTGGATAGACAGCAGTATGGCTACACCTTC	CASSLDRQQYGYTF	.	.	TRBV5-4	TRBJ1-2
TGTGCCAGTAGCCCCCAAGCGGGGGGGACCGGGGAGCTGTTTTTT	CASSPQAGGTGELFF	TRBD2	.	TRBV19	TRBJ2-2
TGTGCCAGCAGCTCTTTGGGGATTCAGGGGGCAAACACCGGGGAGCTGTTTTTT	CASSSLGIQGANTGELFF	TRBD1	.	TRBV7-9	TRBJ2-2
TGTGCCAGCACGGGACACCTGAACACTGAAGCTTTCTTT	CASTGHLNTEAFF	.	.	TRBV28	TRBJ1-1
TGTGCCAGCAGCGTACAGGGGGTAGCTAACTATGGCTACACCTTC	CASSVQGVANYGYTF	TRBD1	once	TRBV9	TRBJ1-2
TGTGCCAGCGGAGGGGGAGGGATGAACACTGAAGCTTTCTTT	CASGGGGMNTEAFF	.	.	TRBV28	TRBJ1-1
TGCGCCAGCAGTCCTAGCGGGGGGTACAATGAGCAGTTCTTC	CASSPSGGYNEQFF	TRBD2	once	TRBV5-1	TRBJ2-1
TGTGCCATCACCTCCACCCTAAGTCTTAGCTCTGGAAACACCATATATTTT	CAITSTLSLSSGNTIYF	.	.	TRBV10-3	TRBJ1-3
TGTGCCACCTACAGGGTCTCTGGAAACACCATATATTTT	CATYRVSGNTIYF	.	.	TRBV6-6	TRBJ1-3
TGTGCCAGCAGTGCCCCCCCGGGACAGGGGGCTACCGGGGAGCTGTTTTTT	CASSAPPGQGATGELFF	TRBD1	.	TRBV28	TRBJ2-2